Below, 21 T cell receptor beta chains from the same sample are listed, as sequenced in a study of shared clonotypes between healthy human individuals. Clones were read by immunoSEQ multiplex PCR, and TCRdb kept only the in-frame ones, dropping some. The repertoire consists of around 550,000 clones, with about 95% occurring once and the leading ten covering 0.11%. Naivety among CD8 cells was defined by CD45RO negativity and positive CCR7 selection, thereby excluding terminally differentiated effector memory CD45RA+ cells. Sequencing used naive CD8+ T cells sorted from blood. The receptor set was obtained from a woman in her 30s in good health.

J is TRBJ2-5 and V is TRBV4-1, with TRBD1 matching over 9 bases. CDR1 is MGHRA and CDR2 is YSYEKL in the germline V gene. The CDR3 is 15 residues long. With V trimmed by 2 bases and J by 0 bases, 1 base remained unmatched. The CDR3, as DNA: TGCGCCAGCAGCCAAACAGGGGGCTACCAAGAGACCCAGTACTTC. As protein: CASSQTGGYQETQYF.

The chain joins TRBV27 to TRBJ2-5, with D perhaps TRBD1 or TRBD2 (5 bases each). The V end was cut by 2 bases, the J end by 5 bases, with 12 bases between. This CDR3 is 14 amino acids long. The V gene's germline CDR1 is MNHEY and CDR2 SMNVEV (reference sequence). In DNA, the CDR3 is TGTGCCAGCAGTTTAGGTGGGGGTGGGGAGACCCAGTACTTC. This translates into CASSLGGGGETQYF.

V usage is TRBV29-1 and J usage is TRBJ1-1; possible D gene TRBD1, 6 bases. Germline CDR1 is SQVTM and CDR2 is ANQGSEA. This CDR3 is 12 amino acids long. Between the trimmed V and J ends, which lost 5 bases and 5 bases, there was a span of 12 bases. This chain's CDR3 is CSVSGEWTEAFF. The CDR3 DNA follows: TGCAGCGTTTCAGGGGAGTGGACTGAAGCTTTCTTT.

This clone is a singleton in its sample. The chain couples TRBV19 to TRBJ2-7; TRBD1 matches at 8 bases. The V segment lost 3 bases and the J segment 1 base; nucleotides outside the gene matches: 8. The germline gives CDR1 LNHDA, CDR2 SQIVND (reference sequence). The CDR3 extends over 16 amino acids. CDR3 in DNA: TGTGCCAGTAGTATGGCGCTTACAGGGGGATCCTACGAGCAGTACTTC. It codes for CASSMALTGGSYEQYF.

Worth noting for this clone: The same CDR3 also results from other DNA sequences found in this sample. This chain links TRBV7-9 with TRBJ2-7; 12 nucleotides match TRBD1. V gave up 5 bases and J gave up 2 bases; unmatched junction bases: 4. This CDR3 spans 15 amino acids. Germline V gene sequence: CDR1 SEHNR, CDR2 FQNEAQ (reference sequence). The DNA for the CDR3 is TGTGCCAGCAGCCCCCGGGACAGGGGGCCCTACGAGCAGTACTTC. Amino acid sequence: CASSPRDRGPYEQYF. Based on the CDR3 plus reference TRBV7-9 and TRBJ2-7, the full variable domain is DTGVSQNPRHKITKRGQNVTFRCDPISEHNRLYWYRQTLGQGPEFLTYFQNEAQLEKSRLLSDRFSAERPKGSFSTLEIQRTEQGDSAMYLCASSPRDRGPYEQYFGPGTRLTVT.

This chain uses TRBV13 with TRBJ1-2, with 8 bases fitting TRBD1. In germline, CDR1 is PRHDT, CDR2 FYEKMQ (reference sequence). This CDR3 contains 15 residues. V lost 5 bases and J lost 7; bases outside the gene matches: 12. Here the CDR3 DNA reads TGTGCCAGCAGCGCCGAGGGACAGGTGTCCTTTGGCTACACCTTC. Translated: CASSAEGQVSFGYTF.

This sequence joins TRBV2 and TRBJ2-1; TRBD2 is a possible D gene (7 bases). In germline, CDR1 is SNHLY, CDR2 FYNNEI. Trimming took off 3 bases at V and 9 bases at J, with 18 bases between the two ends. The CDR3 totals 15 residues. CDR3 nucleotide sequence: TGTGCCAGCAGTGACGAGGGGGGAGGGAGTGGTGAGCAGTTCTTC. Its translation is CASSDEGGGSGEQFF. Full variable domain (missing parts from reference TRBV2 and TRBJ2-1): EPEVTQTPSHQVTQMGQEVILRCVPISNHLYFYWYRQILGQKVEFLVSFYNNEISEKSEIFDDQFSVERPDGSNFTLKIRSTKLEDSAMYFCASSDEGGGSGEQFFGPGTRLTVL.

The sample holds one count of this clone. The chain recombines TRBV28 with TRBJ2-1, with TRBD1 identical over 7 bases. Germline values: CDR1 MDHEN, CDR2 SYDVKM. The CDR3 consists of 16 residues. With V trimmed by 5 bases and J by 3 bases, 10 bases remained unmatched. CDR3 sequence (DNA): TGTGCCAGCAGTCTAACAGGGGAAAGCTTCTACAATGAGCAGTTCTTC. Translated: CASSLTGESFYNEQFF.

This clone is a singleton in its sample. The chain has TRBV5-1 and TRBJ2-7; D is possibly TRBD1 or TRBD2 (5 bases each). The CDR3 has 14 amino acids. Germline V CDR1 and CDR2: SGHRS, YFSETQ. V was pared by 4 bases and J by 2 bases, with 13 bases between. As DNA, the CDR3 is TGCGCCAGCAGCCTTCGGGACGCCGCCTACGAGCAGTACTTC. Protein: CASSLRDAAYEQYF.

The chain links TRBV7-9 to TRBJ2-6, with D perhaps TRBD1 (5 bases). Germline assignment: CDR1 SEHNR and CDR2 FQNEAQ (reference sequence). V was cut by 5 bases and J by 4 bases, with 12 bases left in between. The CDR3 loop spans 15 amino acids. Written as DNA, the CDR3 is TGTGCCAGCAGCCAACCCTGGGGCGGGGCCAACGTCCTGACTTTC. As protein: CASSQPWGGANVLTF.

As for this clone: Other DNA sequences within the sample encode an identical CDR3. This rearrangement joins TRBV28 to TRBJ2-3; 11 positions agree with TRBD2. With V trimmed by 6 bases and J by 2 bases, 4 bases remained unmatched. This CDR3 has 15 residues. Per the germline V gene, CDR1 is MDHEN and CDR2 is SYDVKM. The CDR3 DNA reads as TGTGCCAGCAGCAGACTAGCGGGAAACACAGATACGCAGTATTTT. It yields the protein CASSRLAGNTDTQYF.

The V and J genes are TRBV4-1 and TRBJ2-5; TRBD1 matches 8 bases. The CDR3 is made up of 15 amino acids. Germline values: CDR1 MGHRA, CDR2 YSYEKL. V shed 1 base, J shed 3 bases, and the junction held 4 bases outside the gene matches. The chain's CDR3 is CASSQGDRRKETQYF. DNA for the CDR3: TGCGCCAGCAGCCAAGGGGACAGGAGAAAAGAGACCCAGTACTTC.

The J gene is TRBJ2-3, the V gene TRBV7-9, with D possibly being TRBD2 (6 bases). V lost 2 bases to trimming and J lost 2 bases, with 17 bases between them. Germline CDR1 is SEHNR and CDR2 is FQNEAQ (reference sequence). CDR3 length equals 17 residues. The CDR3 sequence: CASSLNSAGPSTDTQYF. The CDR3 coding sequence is TGTGCCAGCAGCTTAAACTCGGCGGGACCCTCCACAGATACGCAGTATTTT.

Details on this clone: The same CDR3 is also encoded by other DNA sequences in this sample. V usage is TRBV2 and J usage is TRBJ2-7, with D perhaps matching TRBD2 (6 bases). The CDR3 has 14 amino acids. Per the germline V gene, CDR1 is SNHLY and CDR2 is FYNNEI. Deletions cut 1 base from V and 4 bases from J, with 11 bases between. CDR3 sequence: CASSEVGGAYEQYF. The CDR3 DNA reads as TGTGCCAGCAGTGAAGTCGGAGGGGCGTACGAGCAGTACTTC.

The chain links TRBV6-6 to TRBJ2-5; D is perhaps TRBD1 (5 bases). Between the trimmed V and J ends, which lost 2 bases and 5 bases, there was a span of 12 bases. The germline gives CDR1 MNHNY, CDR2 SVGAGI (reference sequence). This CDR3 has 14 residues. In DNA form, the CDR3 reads TGTGCCAGCAGTTACAGGGGAATTAGGGAGACCCAGTACTTC. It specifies CASSYRGIRETQYF.

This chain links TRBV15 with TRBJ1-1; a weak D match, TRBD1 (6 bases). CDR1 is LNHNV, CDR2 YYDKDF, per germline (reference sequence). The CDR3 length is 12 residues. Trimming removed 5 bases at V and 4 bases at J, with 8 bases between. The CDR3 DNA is TGTGCCACCAGCGAGGGGGGCACTGAAGCTTTCTTT. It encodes CATSEGGTEAFF.

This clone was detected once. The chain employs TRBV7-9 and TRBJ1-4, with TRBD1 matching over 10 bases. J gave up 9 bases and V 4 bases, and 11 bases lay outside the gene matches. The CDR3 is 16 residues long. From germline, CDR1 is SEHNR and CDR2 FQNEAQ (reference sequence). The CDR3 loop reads CASSSHPGQGLKKLFF. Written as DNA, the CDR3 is TGTGCCAGCAGCTCTCACCCGGGACAGGGGTTGAAAAAACTGTTTTTT.

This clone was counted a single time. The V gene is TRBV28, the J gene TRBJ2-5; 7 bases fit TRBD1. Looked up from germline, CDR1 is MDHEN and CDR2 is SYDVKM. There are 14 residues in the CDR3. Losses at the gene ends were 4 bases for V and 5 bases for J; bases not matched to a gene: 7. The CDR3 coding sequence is TGTGCCAGCAGTTCACAGGGGCTCCTGGAGACCCAGTACTTC. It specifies CASSSQGLLETQYF.

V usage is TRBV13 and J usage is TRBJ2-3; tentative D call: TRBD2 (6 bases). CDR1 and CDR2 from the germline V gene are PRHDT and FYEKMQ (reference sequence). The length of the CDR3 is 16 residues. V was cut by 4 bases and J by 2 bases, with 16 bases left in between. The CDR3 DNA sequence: TGTGCCAGCAGCTCCACCGGGAGTGGCCTCACAGATACGCAGTATTTT. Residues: CASSSTGSGLTDTQYF.

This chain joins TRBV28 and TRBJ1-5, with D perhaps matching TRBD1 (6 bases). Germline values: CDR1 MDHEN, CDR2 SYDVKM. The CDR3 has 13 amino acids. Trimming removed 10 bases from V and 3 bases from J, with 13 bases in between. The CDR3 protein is CATFGQNNQPQHF. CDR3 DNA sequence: TGTGCCACCTTCGGACAGAACAATCAGCCCCAGCATTTT.

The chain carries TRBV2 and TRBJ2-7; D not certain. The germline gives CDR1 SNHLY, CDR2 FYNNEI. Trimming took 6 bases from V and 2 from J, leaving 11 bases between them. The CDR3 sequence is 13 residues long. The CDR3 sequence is CASRRRSPYEQYF. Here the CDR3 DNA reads TGTGCCAGCAGGAGACGTTCCCCCTACGAGCAGTACTTC.